This TCR beta chain was obtained from a study of T cell responses to AZD1222 COVID-19 vaccine. Study context: Second-dose intervals near 4 or 12 weeks were combined.

On this clone itself: Its antigen is unknown.

General study findings and limits: In the spike-specific TCR repertoire, nearly half reportedly target unmutated variant regions. Spike was spanned by vaccine-associated CD4 TCRs, which were dominant at 160-218 and 743-854. Repertoires in all cases were sampled only once the peak T cell response had passed.

Clones were sequenced by immunoSEQ multiplex PCR, and TCRdb holds only the in-frame ones, with some missing. Of about 140,000 clones listed, 90% are singletons. Per the germline V gene, CDR1 is SGHTA and CDR2 is FQGTGA. CDR3 size: 16 residues. The junction had 12 bases not matched to a gene; V was cut back by 4 bases and J by 4 bases. The J gene is TRBJ2-5, the V gene TRBV7-3, with 7 bases identical to TRBD2. This specimen consisted of peripheral blood, obtained on day 0 of AZD1222 vaccination. The clonotype originates from an adult in good health. CDR3 protein: CASSSTVGGIGETQYF. CDR3 nucleotide sequence: TGTGCCAGCAGCTCAACCGTGGGAGGGATTGGAGAGACCCAGTACTTC. The full variable domain, its missing parts supplied by reference TRBV7-3 and TRBJ2-5, is GAGVSQTPSNKVTEKGKYVELRCDPISGHTALYWYRQSLGQGPEFLIYFQGTGAADDSGLPNDRFFAVRPEGSVSTLKIQRTERGDSAVYLCASSSTVGGIGETQYFGPGTRLLVL.